The rows below give T cell receptor beta chains drawn from one sample of a study of yellow fever vaccine responses in identical twins. MiXCR was run by TCRdb on the RT-PCR reads, yielding one entry per CDR3 protein. Of approximately 20,000 distinct CDR3 sequences listed, roughly 70% are singletons. The sample here was T cells from blood (PBMCs), unsorted or a sorted subset (not recorded which), taken before or after yellow fever vaccination (not recorded which). The receptors here all came from a woman between 18 and 29 years old who received the yellow fever vaccine. CDR3s include the opening cysteine and the closing phenylalanine or tryptophan. The D gene is left open where the match is weak. Clone size, where shown, is once, few, many, or a class for clones that have expanded.

TGCGCCAGCAGCTTGGGCTTACAGGGGGCGGACACTGAAGCTTTCTTT | CASSLGLQGADTEAFF | TRBJ1-1 | TRBD1 | TRBV5-1 | NA
TGTGCCAGCAGCATTGACAGGGGCCAGCCCCAGCATTTT | CASSIDRGQPQHF | TRBJ1-5 | TRBD1 | TRBV11-3 | NA
TGCGCCAGCAGCCAACCCGGGACTAGCGGGATCATCAATGAGCAGTTCTTC | CASSQPGTSGIINEQFF | TRBJ2-1 | TRBD2 | TRBV4-1 | few
TGCGCCAGCAGTGAGTCAGGGGGCTCTGGGGCCAACGTCCTGACTTTC | CASSESGGSGANVLTF | TRBJ2-6 | NA | TRBV10-2 | NA
TGCAGTGCTAGTGTTGTTGAGCAGTTCTTC | CSASVVEQFF | TRBJ2-1 | NA | TRBV20-1 | few
TGTGCCAGCAGCGACGGAATTAACTATGGCTACACCTTC | CASSDGINYGYTF | TRBJ1-2 | NA | TRBV13 | NA
TGTGCCAGCAGTTTCCAGGGATCCCGCACAGATACGCAGTATTTT | CASSFQGSRTDTQYF | TRBJ2-3 | NA | TRBV28 | NA
TGTGCCAGCAGCCCTAGGGGCGGGATGGCCCTCACAGATACGCAGTATTTT | CASSPRGGMALTDTQYF | TRBJ2-3 | NA | TRBV11-3 | NA
TGCAGTGCTACCGGGAATGAAAAACTGTTTTTT | CSATGNEKLFF | TRBJ1-4 | NA | TRBV20-1 | few
TGCGCCAGCAGCCAAGAACAGGGAGTCAGAGAAGCTTTCTTT | CASSQEQGVREAFF | TRBJ1-1 | NA | TRBV4-1 | NA
TGCGCCAGCAGCTTGCTACAGGCTAGAAACGAGCAGTACTTC | CASSLLQARNEQYF | TRBJ2-7 | NA | TRBV5-1 | NA
TGTGCCAGCAGCCGGGACCCCTATGGCTACACCTTC | CASSRDPYGYTF | TRBJ1-2 | NA | TRBV13 | NA
TGTGCCAGCAGCTTATTAGGAGTCACTGGGACTGAAGCTTTCTTT | CASSLLGVTGTEAFF | TRBJ1-1 | NA | TRBV11-1 | few
TGTGCCGCGTCCTCGACGGTGCGGGATGGCTACACCTTC | CAASSTVRDGYTF | TRBJ1-2 | NA | TRBV10-3 | NA
TGTGCCAGTAGTATTCAGTTCACCCAAGAATACAATGAGCAGTTCTTC | CASSIQFTQEYNEQFF | TRBJ2-1 | NA | TRBV19 | NA
TGTGCCAGCAGTTCCACCCGCAAGGGACCGAACTACGAGCAGTACTTC | CASSSTRKGPNYEQYF | TRBJ2-7 | NA | TRBV28 | few
TGTGCCAGTAGGGACAACCATCCCGGAAACACCATATATTTT | CASRDNHPGNTIYF | TRBJ1-3 | NA | TRBV19 | NA
TGTGCCAGCCGAGGGAATATCGTGTCGAACACTGAAGCTTTCTTT | CASRGNIVSNTEAFF | TRBJ1-1 | NA | TRBV28 | NA
TGTGCCAGCAGCTTAGTTCTACTAGCGGACCAAGAGACCCAGTACTTC | CASSLVLLADQETQYF | TRBJ2-5 | TRBD2 | TRBV11-2 | NA